The 21 T cell receptor beta chains below come from one sample, sequenced in a study of shared clonotypes between healthy human individuals. The data were produced by immunoSEQ multiplex PCR, yet TCRdb's version contains in-frame clones alone and is incomplete. This repertoire shows approximately 1,500,000 clones, roughly 96% found once; its top ten account for 1.2%. The sequencing sample was made of naive CD4+ T cells sorted from blood. As to subset: CD45RA+ positively selected. These receptors were taken from a man aged 30 to 45 in good health.

The chain employs TRBV19 and TRBJ2-7; 8 bases are shared with TRBD1. Germline lookup yields CDR1 LNHDA and CDR2 SQIVND (reference sequence). This CDR3 has 15 residues. J lost 2 bases, V lost 3 bases, and 6 bases had no gene match. The CDR3 sequence: CASSMGTGGPYEQYF. The CDR3, as DNA: TGTGCCAGTAGTATGGGGACAGGTGGACCCTACGAGCAGTACTTC.

V usage is TRBV28 and J usage is TRBJ1-4; D gene uncertain. Germline-derived CDR1 and CDR2 are MDHEN and SYDVKM. The CDR3 contains 14 residues. Trimming removed 6 bases at V and 8 bases at J, with 16 bases between. The CDR3: CASRRRSRREKLFF. DNA for the CDR3: TGTGCCAGCAGGAGAAGGTCGCGCAGAGAAAAACTGTTTTTT.

The rearrangement links TRBV11-3 to TRBJ2-1; 8 bases align to TRBD1. The trim removed 4 bases at V and 1 base at J, leaving 6 bases unmatched. CDR3 length: 16 residues. Germline-derived CDR1 and CDR2 are SGHNT and YENEEA. CDR3 amino acids: CASSSQGVFSYNEQFF. In DNA form, the CDR3 reads TGTGCCAGCAGCTCACAGGGGGTCTTTTCCTACAATGAGCAGTTCTTC.

The V gene is TRBV6-1, the J gene TRBJ2-1; D ambiguous. This CDR3 contains 14 residues. In germline, CDR1 is MNHNS, CDR2 SASEGT. V was clipped by 1 base and J by 9 bases, with 13 bases between them. CDR3: CASSEGPTRSEQFF. The CDR3 coding sequence is TGTGCCAGCAGTGAAGGCCCCACCCGGTCTGAGCAGTTCTTC.

The rearrangement joins TRBV9 to TRBJ2-1; tentative D call: TRBD1 (6 bases). V lost 2 bases, J lost 8 bases, and 17 bases lay in between. This CDR3 contains 15 residues. Germline values: CDR1 SGDLS, CDR2 YYNGEE. The CDR3 region is CASSVTNRVSDEQFF. DNA for the CDR3: TGTGCCAGCAGCGTCACAAACAGGGTATCGGATGAGCAGTTCTTC.

This clone was counted a single time. V usage is TRBV7-2 and J usage is TRBJ2-7; D remains ambiguous. The V end lost 3 bases, the J end lost 5 bases, and 11 bases lay between the germline ends. The CDR3 is 13 amino acids. Germline assignment: CDR1 SGHTA and CDR2 FQGNSA. CDR3 bases: TGTGCCAGCAGCTTTTTGGGGTATCACGAGCAGTACTTC. It translates to CASSFLGYHEQYF.

The chain carries TRBV20-1 and TRBJ2-7; D not resolved. Germline CDR1 and CDR2: DFQATT and SNEGSKA (reference sequence). CDR3 length: 10 residues. Trimming removed 4 bases from V and 10 bases from J, with 11 bases in between. CDR3 DNA: TGCAGTGCTATCCTTAAAGATCAGTACTTC. This translates into CSAILKDQYF.

V gene TRBV29-1 combines with J gene TRBJ1-1; D remains ambiguous. This CDR3 has 12 amino acids. Trimming cost V 8 bases and J 2 bases, with 12 bases left between them. Germline V gene lookup returns CDR1 SQVTM and CDR2 ANQGSEA. The CDR3 is CSQTRVNTEAFF. CDR3 DNA sequence: TGCAGCCAGACAAGGGTTAACACTGAAGCTTTCTTT.

The chain carries TRBV18 and TRBJ1-1, with a weak D call TRBD1 (6 bases). The germline V gene has CDR1 KGHSH and CDR2 LQKENI. The CDR3 runs 13 residues. With 8 bases removed from V and 0 bases from J, the gap between germline ends came to 10 bases. The chain's CDR3 is CASRDTVNTEAFF. The CDR3 DNA reads as TGTGCCAGCCGGGACACCGTGAACACTGAAGCTTTCTTT.

V usage is TRBV7-9 and J usage is TRBJ1-4; TRBD1 agrees at 9 bases. Unmatched junction bases numbered 6, after V lost 1 base and J lost 6 bases. Looked up from germline, CDR1 is SEHNR and CDR2 is FQNEAQ (reference sequence). CDR3 length: 16 amino acids. This CDR3 is CASSLGDRANYEKLFF. CDR3 bases: TGTGCCAGCAGCTTAGGGGACAGGGCGAATTATGAAAAACTGTTTTTT.

J is TRBJ2-1 and V is TRBV29-1; 14 nucleotides align to TRBD2. Losses at the gene ends were 5 bases for V and 8 bases for J; bases not matched to a gene: 5. Germline values: CDR1 SQVTM, CDR2 ANQGSEA. The CDR3 is 14 residues long. In DNA form, the CDR3 reads TGCAGCGTTACCGGGACTAGCGGGAGAGATGAGCAGTTCTTC. It encodes CSVTGTSGRDEQFF.

In its sample, this clone was seen once. This chain links TRBV5-1 with TRBJ1-1; no clear D gene. Germline CDR1 is SGHRS and CDR2 is YFSETQ. CDR3 length: 14 amino acids. V lost 4 bases, J lost 0 bases, and 10 bases lay in between. The CDR3 sequence is CASSLDVLNTEAFF. CDR3 in DNA: TGCGCCAGCAGCCTGGACGTATTGAACACTGAAGCTTTCTTT.

The chain recombines TRBV7-2 with TRBJ2-7, with D possibly being TRBD2 (6 bases). V lost 5 bases and J lost 5, with 13 bases in between. The germline V gene has CDR1 SGHTA and CDR2 FQGNSA. The CDR3 extends over 13 amino acids. CDR3 bases: TGTGCCAGCAGCCGACGGAGGGCCGACGAGCAGTACTTC. This sequence encodes CASSRRRADEQYF.

The rearrangement joins TRBV5-1 to TRBJ2-1; 11 bases align to TRBD1. Looked up from germline, CDR1 is SGHRS and CDR2 is YFSETQ. The CDR3 runs 15 residues. The ends lost 6 bases at V and 8 bases at J; junction bases unmatched: 10. CDR3 in amino acids: CASMLPGQGVDEQFF. CDR3 nucleotides: TGCGCCAGCATGCTACCGGGACAGGGGGTGGATGAGCAGTTCTTC.

This clone was recorded once. The chain employs TRBV21-1 and TRBJ1-5. TRBV21-1 is tagged as a pseudogene. This CDR3 spans 13 amino acids. CDR3 bases: TGTGCCACGGAGCAGGAGAGCAATCAGCCCCAGCATTTT. It specifies CATEQESNQPQHF.

The chain employs TRBV5-1 and TRBJ2-1; TRBD2 matches 10 bases. The CDR3 sequence is 15 residues long. Losses at the gene ends were 6 bases for V and 8 bases for J; bases not matched to a gene: 11. Looked up from germline, CDR1 is SGHRS and CDR2 is YFSETQ. CDR3 bases: TGCGCCAGCAACAAACGAGGACTAGCGGTGGATGAGCAGTTCTTC. This translates into CASNKRGLAVDEQFF.

The DNA for the CDR3 is TGTGCCAGCAGCGTAGAGGCCTTAGGATCGGCTGGGGCCAACGTCCTGACTTTC. Amino acids: CASSVEALGSAGANVLTF. The chain employs TRBV9 and TRBJ2-6; D is undetermined. Per the germline V gene, CDR1 is SGDLS and CDR2 is YYNGEE. V was clipped by 0 bases and J by 2 bases, with 15 bases between them. The CDR3 contains 18 residues. Using reference TRBV9 and TRBJ2-6 for the parts outside the CDR3, the full variable domain is DSGVTQTPKHLITATGQRVTLRCSPRSGDLSVYWYQQSLDQGLQFLIQYYNGEERAKGNILERFSAQQFPDLHSELNLSSLELGDSALYFCASSVEALGSAGANVLTFGAGSRLTVL.

This chain links TRBV6-6 with TRBJ2-1; 7 bases fit TRBD2. The CDR3 spans 14 residues. CDR1 is MNHNY and CDR2 is SVGAGI in the germline V gene (reference sequence). Trimming at V came to 10 bases and at J to 0 bases, leaving 6 bases not matched to a gene. This chain's CDR3 is CATGGRPSYNEQFF. CDR3 sequence (DNA): TGTGCCACCGGGGGGAGGCCCTCCTACAATGAGCAGTTCTTC.

Written as DNA, the CDR3 is TGTGCCAGCAGCCGAGGGGCGAACACTGAAGCTTTCTTT. Translating gives CASSRGANTEAFF. The V gene is TRBV5-6, the J gene TRBJ1-1; D might be TRBD1 (5 bases). Between the trimmed V and J ends, which lost 4 bases and 1 base, there was a span of 8 bases. CDR1 is SGHDT and CDR2 is YYEEEE in the germline V gene. The CDR3 covers 13 residues. Full variable domain (rest looked up from reference TRBV5-6 and TRBJ1-1): DAGVTQSPTHLIKTRGQQVTLRCSPKSGHDTVSWYQQALGQGPQFIFQYYEEEERQRGNFPDRFSGHQFPNYSSELNVNALLLGDSALYLCASSRGANTEAFFGQGTRLTVV.

The J gene is TRBJ2-6, the V gene TRBV27; possibly TRBD2 for D (5 bases). The V gene's germline CDR1 is MNHEY and CDR2 SMNVEV (reference sequence). V was cut by 2 bases and J by 2 bases, with 10 bases left in between. This CDR3 contains 16 residues. The CDR3 DNA is TGTGCCAGCAGTTTACGTGGAGGCACTGGGGCCAACGTCCTGACTTTC. Translation: CASSLRGGTGANVLTF.

In its sample, this clone was seen once. The chain links TRBV28 to TRBJ2-1, with 12 positions matching TRBD2. The CDR3 consists of 16 residues. Per the germline V gene, CDR1 is MDHEN and CDR2 is SYDVKM. V shed 7 bases and J 4 bases; nucleotides not matched to a gene: 8. CDR3 protein: CASKRYGTSGYNEQFF. In nucleotides, the CDR3 is TGTGCCAGCAAACGATATGGGACTAGCGGGTACAATGAGCAGTTCTTC.